This T cell receptor (beta chain) was documented in a study of Ad26.COV2.S vaccination and SARS-CoV-2 variants. As for the study in general: Donor was assigned to the Ad26.COV2.S arm of trial COV1001.

Remarks on this clone: The sample holds other DNA sequences that translate to the same CDR3.

As for treatment: around 19 received Ad26.COV2.S at low or high dose, single or two shots; a few received placebo; per-sample allocation not given. Day 63 after the first injection of vaccine or placebo was the sampling time. Sequencing used immunoSEQ multiplex PCR; TCRdb keeps in-frame clones, though not all of them. The data contain about 680,000 clones, 89% of them singletons. Trimming took 2 bases from V and 1 from J, leaving 9 bases between them. Germline V lookup: CDR1 GTSNPN, CDR2 SVGIG (reference sequence). The CDR3 is made up of 14 amino acids. Sequenced material: peripheral blood, taken in a trial of Ad26.COV2.S vaccine versus placebo. The chain joins TRBV30 to TRBJ1-5, with a possible D match to TRBD1 (6 bases). This sequence originates from a person between 18 and 65 years old who received the Ad26.COV2.S COVID-19 vaccine or a placebo. CDR3 nucleotides: TGTGCCTGGAGTACAGGGTACAGCAATCAGCCCCAGCATTTT. Translation gives CAWSTGYSNQPQHF.